Listed below are T cell receptor beta chains from one sample, sequenced in a study of control samples from healthy donors and cancer patients. TCRdb's table, derived via immunoSEQ multiplex PCR, lists solely in-frame clones and lacks some. Here the sample spans hundreds of thousands of clones, around nine tenths being singletons. The sequenced sample was PBMCs. The receptor source for this set is a man aged 35 to 55 with head and neck cancer. CDR3s include the opening cysteine and the closing phenylalanine or tryptophan. The D gene is left open where the match is weak. Rows may omit the clone size; those that give it use once, few, many or a size class.

J	size	D	V	DNA	CDR3
TRBJ2-1	NA	NA	TRBV2	TGTACCAGCAGCGGCTCCATCAATGAGCAGTTCTTC	CTSSGSINEQFF
TRBJ2-5	NA	NA	TRBV12-5	TGTGCTAGTGGGGACGGGAAGGGAGAGACCCAGTACTTC	CASGDGKGETQYF
TRBJ2-5	NA	TRBD1	TRBV11-1	TGTGCCAGCAGCTCTCCTGGGACAGGAGAAGAGACCCAGTACTTC	CASSSPGTGEETQYF
TRBJ2-3	NA	TRBD2	TRBV24-1	TGTGCCACCAGTGTCGGACTAGCGCTCCCCGATCTGGATACGCAGTATTTT	CATSVGLALPDLDTQYF
TRBJ2-3	NA	TRBD1	TRBV24-1	TGTGCCACCAGTGCCACAGGGGTGGATACGCAGTATTTT	CATSATGVDTQYF
TRBJ1-3	NA	TRBD1	TRBV28	TGTGCCAGCAGTTTATGGGGTGCAGGGGGCAGTTCTGGAAACACCATATATTTT	CASSLWGAGGSSGNTIYF
TRBJ1-1	NA	NA	TRBV10-1	TGCGCCAGCAGTGAGTCAAGGGAGCCCAGCCCGGGGGCTTTCTTT	CASSESREPSPGAFF
TRBJ2-1	NA	NA	TRBV5-6	TGTGCCAGCAGCCCGCCCCTAGTGAGCTCCTACAATGAGCAGTTCTTC	CASSPPLVSSYNEQFF
TRBJ2-7	NA	NA	TRBV9	TGTGCCAGCAGCACTCGAGACAGTACCCCCGCCGAGCAGTACTTC	CASSTRDSTPAEQYF
TRBJ2-7	NA	NA	TRBV11-3	TGTGCCAGCAGCTTAGATCCGGACGAGCAGTACTTC	CASSLDPDEQYF
TRBJ1-2	NA	NA	TRBV7-8	TGTGCCAGCAGCCTTAGCGACAGCGGTTGGGGCTACACCTTC	CASSLSDSGWGYTF
TRBJ2-5	NA	TRBD1	TRBV29-1	TGCAGCGTTGAAGACGTGCTCACAGGGGATTCTGGGCAAGAGACCCAGTACTTC	CSVEDVLTGDSGQETQYF
TRBJ2-1	once	TRBD2	TRBV9	TGTGCCAGCAGCGTAAAGGGACTAGGTGATAATGAGCAGTTCTTC	CASSVKGLGDNEQFF
TRBJ2-2	NA	TRBD2	TRBV2	TGTGCCAGCAGTGGTGCTAAAGCGGGAGTAGCCGGGGAGCTGTTTTTT	CASSGAKAGVAGELFF
TRBJ1-1	few	TRBD1	TRBV7-2	TGTGCCAGCAGCTTAGTAGGGACAGGGGCAGCCACTGAAGCTTTCTTT	CASSLVGTGAATEAFF
TRBJ2-1	NA	NA	TRBV19	TGTGCCAGTAGTATCACGGATTCCTACAATGAGCAGTTCTTC	CASSITDSYNEQFF
TRBJ1-1	NA	NA	TRBV20-1	TGCAGTGGTCGTAAGAACACTGAAGCTTTCTTT	CSGRKNTEAFF
TRBJ2-7	NA	TRBD1	TRBV18	TGTGCCAGCTCGGGGGACAGGGTGGTGCAGTACTTC	CASSGDRVVQYF
TRBJ2-2	NA	TRBD2	TRBV11-3	TGTGCCAGCGCCCCCCGACTAGCGGGAAACACCGGGGAGCTGTTTTTT	CASAPRLAGNTGELFF
TRBJ1-3	NA	TRBD1	TRBV7-6	TGTGCCAGCAGCTTAGAGAGCGGGCTCAGGGGGATTTCCGGAAACACCATATATTTT	CASSLESGLRGISGNTIYF
TRBJ1-5	NA	NA	TRBV28	TGTGCCAGCAGTTTAAAGGTCAGAGGTGGGTCAAGGGGCAATCAGCCCCAGCATTTT	CASSLKVRGGSRGNQPQHF
TRBJ2-5	few	NA	TRBV21-1	TGTGCCAGCAGTTTAGCGGGGACCCTAGGGGAGACCCAGTACTTC	CASSLAGTLGETQYF
TRBJ1-4	once	TRBD1	TRBV24-1	TGTGCCACCAGTGACACCGGGACAGGAGGTGAAAAACTGTTTTTT	CATSDTGTGGEKLFF
TRBJ1-3	NA	TRBD1	TRBV28	TGTGCCAGCAGTATGGGCGGGACAGCGATTTCTGGAAACACCATATATTTT	CASSMGGTAISGNTIYF
TRBJ2-5	few	NA	TRBV5-1	TGCGCCAGCAACCCGGGTGGGCAGGGAAAGACCCAGTACTTC	CASNPGGQGKTQYF
TRBJ2-1	NA	TRBD1	TRBV5-1	TGCGCCAGCAGCCCGACAGGGGGACCCTACAATGAGCAGTTCTTC	CASSPTGGPYNEQFF
TRBJ2-5	NA	NA	TRBV5-4	TGTGCCAGCAGCTTCGCCAGGGGTCCCCAAGAGACCCAGTACTTC	CASSFARGPQETQYF
TRBJ1-2	NA	TRBD1	TRBV28	TGTGCCGGGAGCAGGGACAGCAACTATGGCTACACCTTC	CAGSRDSNYGYTF